Listed below are T cell receptor beta chains from one sample, sequenced in a study of OX40 agonist ivuxolimab in advanced cancers. Generated by immunoSEQ multiplex PCR, the TCRdb table keeps only in-frame clones and is missing some. This table has some 60,000 clones, 84% appearing once. This specimen was CD4+ or CD8+ T cells sorted from blood, taken in a trial of the OX40 agonist ivuxolimab. The receptors originated from an adult with an advanced solid tumor such as melanoma, head and neck, liver or kidney cancer. The CDR3 runs from the conserved cysteine through the conserved F or W. A D gene is named only where the DNA matches it firmly.

J: TRBJ1-1
D: TRBD1
V: TRBV7-9
CDR3: CASSLEAQGAEAFF
DNA: TGTGCCAGCAGCTTAGAGGCCCAGGGGGCTGAAGCTTTCTTT

J: TRBJ2-5
D: TRBD2
V: TRBV29-1
CDR3: CSVAGTSGGQETQYF
DNA: TGCAGCGTTGCCGGGACTAGCGGGGGCCAAGAGACCCAGTACTTC

J: TRBJ1-2
D: TRBD1
V: TRBV10-2
CDR3: CASSDPAGGASNYGYTF
DNA: TGCGCCAGCAGTGACCCCGCAGGGGGCGCTTCTAACTATGGCTACACCTTC

J: TRBJ2-7
D: TRBD1
V: TRBV5-1
CDR3: CASSLLTGAVSYEQYF
DNA: TGCGCCAGCAGCTTGCTGACAGGGGCCGTTTCCTACGAGCAGTACTTC

J: TRBJ2-2
D: .
V: TRBV9
CDR3: CASTQTGANTGELFF
DNA: TGTGCCAGCACCCAGACGGGGGCAAACACCGGGGAGCTGTTTTTT

J: TRBJ1-4
D: TRBD1
V: TRBV9
CDR3: CASSVGQGGKLFF
DNA: TGTGCCAGCAGCGTAGGACAGGGTGGAAAACTGTTTTTT

J: TRBJ2-3
D: TRBD2
V: TRBV27
CDR3: CASSSRLATDGAQYF
DNA: TGTGCCAGCAGTTCCCGACTAGCGACGGACGGGGCGCAGTATTTT

J: TRBJ2-5
D: .
V: TRBV2
CDR3: CASSGSLAEETQYF
DNA: TGTGCCAGCAGTGGAAGTCTAGCAGAAGAGACCCAGTACTTC

J: TRBJ2-2
D: .
V: TRBV6-5
CDR3: CASSYSRGYTGELFF
DNA: TGTGCCAGCAGTTACTCGAGGGGATACACCGGGGAGCTGTTTTTT

J: TRBJ2-7
D: .
V: TRBV11-3
CDR3: CASSSGPGPSGGEQYF
DNA: TGTGCCAGCAGCTCCGGACCAGGTCCTTCTGGGGGCGAGCAGTACTTC

J: TRBJ2-5
D: .
V: TRBV25-1
CDR3: CASSEYSLGNAETQYF
DNA: TGTGCCAGCAGTGAATATTCCCTGGGCAACGCGGAGACCCAGTACTTC

J: TRBJ1-1
D: .
V: TRBV7-9
CDR3: CASSPALGEAFF
DNA: TGTGCCAGCAGCCCAGCGTTGGGTGAAGCTTTCTTT

J: TRBJ2-6
D: .
V: TRBV7-3
CDR3: CASSLRGANVLTF
DNA: TGTGCCAGCAGCTTACGGGGGGCCAACGTCCTGACTTTC

J: TRBJ2-2
D: .
V: TRBV2
CDR3: CASNPQGAPNTGELFF
DNA: TGTGCCAGCAACCCTCAGGGCGCGCCTAACACCGGGGAGCTGTTTTTT

J: TRBJ1-1
D: TRBD1
V: TRBV6-5
CDR3: CASRRDRGNTEAFF
DNA: TGTGCCAGCAGACGGGACAGGGGGAACACTGAAGCTTTCTTT

J: TRBJ2-5
D: .
V: TRBV2
CDR3: CASHRVRGETQYF
DNA: TGTGCCTCTCACCGGGTCCGGGGGGAGACCCAGTACTTC

J: TRBJ2-3
D: .
V: TRBV28
CDR3: CASTSWTDTQYF
DNA: TGTGCCAGCACCTCCTGGACAGATACGCAGTATTTT

J: TRBJ2-2
D: .
V: TRBV6-1
CDR3: CASSGYRRDGELFF
DNA: TGTGCCAGCAGTGGCTATCGACGCGACGGGGAGCTGTTTTTT

J: TRBJ2-2
D: .
V: TRBV15
CDR3: CATSRVLAEFPGELFF
DNA: TGTGCCACCAGCAGGGTTCTAGCAGAGTTCCCCGGGGAGCTGTTTTTT

J: TRBJ1-2
D: .
V: TRBV6-6
CDR3: CASSPTGSEGYTF
DNA: TGTGCCAGCAGTCCCACAGGGAGCGAAGGCTACACCTTC

J: TRBJ1-2
D: TRBD1
V: TRBV4-2
CDR3: CASSQIQGNGYGYTF
DNA: TGTGCCAGCAGCCAGATACAGGGGAATGGGTATGGCTACACCTTC

J: TRBJ2-3
D: TRBD1
V: TRBV5-4
CDR3: CASSLRTGGITDTQYF
DNA: TGTGCCAGCAGCCTACGGACAGGGGGAATCACAGATACGCAGTATTTT

J: TRBJ2-1
D: .
V: TRBV2
CDR3: CASSEGGPPNGQFF
DNA: TGTGCCAGCAGTGAAGGGGGACCCCCTAATGGGCAGTTCTTC